The clone carrying this T cell receptor beta chain was picked up a small number of times. This specimen comes from a study of identical twins. Looked up from germline, CDR1 is SQVTM and CDR2 is ANQGSEA. CDR3 length: 10 residues. V was cut by 7 bases and J by 2 bases, with 5 bases left in between. TCRdb fed the 5' RACE reads into MiXCR, producing one record per CDR3 protein. This table holds 450,000 or so distinct CDR3 sequences, 14% found once. These data also formed part of another study, on yellow fever vaccine responses in identical twins.

This chain joins TRBV29-1 and TRBJ1-1; D uncertain. This clonotype was obtained from a woman under 30 in good health. The sample comprised CD4+ T cells sorted from blood. In DNA form, the CDR3 reads TGCAGCGGCTACAACACTGAAGCTTTCTTT. Encoded protein: CSGYNTEAFF.